This T cell receptor beta chain came from a study of beta chain features in type 1 diabetes. Germline V lookup: CDR1 SGHKS, CDR2 YYEKEE (reference sequence). This CDR3 has 15 amino acids. V lost 3 bases and J lost 5, with 14 bases in between. As to this clone: No antigen is known for it.

Expressed TCRB transcripts were sequenced because the entire RNA isolate underwent reverse transcription. Assay: immunoSEQ multiplex PCR; the TCRdb copy retains only in-frame clones and omits some. This table has about 290,000 clones, 8% appearing once. Broader study findings: There were fewer insertions and more deletions at the VDJ junctions of type 1 diabetes patients. Type 1 diabetes patients had TCRB CDR3s that were shorter (moderately but significantly so) in all four CD4+ subsets. Here, the possible influence of HLA type (on TCRB rearrangement) remained unresolved. The naive, central memory and Treg TCRB repertoires looked more alike in patients than they did in healthy donors.

This TCR was recovered from a woman aged 18-29 years in good health. The chain is built from TRBV5-5 and TRBJ2-2; the D gene is possibly TRBD1 (6 bases). The specimen sequenced was central memory CD4+ T cells from blood. The CDR3 nucleotides are TGTGCCAGCAGCTGGGAGCAGGGGTGGACCGGGGAGCTGTTTTTT. It is translated as CASSWEQGWTGELFF.